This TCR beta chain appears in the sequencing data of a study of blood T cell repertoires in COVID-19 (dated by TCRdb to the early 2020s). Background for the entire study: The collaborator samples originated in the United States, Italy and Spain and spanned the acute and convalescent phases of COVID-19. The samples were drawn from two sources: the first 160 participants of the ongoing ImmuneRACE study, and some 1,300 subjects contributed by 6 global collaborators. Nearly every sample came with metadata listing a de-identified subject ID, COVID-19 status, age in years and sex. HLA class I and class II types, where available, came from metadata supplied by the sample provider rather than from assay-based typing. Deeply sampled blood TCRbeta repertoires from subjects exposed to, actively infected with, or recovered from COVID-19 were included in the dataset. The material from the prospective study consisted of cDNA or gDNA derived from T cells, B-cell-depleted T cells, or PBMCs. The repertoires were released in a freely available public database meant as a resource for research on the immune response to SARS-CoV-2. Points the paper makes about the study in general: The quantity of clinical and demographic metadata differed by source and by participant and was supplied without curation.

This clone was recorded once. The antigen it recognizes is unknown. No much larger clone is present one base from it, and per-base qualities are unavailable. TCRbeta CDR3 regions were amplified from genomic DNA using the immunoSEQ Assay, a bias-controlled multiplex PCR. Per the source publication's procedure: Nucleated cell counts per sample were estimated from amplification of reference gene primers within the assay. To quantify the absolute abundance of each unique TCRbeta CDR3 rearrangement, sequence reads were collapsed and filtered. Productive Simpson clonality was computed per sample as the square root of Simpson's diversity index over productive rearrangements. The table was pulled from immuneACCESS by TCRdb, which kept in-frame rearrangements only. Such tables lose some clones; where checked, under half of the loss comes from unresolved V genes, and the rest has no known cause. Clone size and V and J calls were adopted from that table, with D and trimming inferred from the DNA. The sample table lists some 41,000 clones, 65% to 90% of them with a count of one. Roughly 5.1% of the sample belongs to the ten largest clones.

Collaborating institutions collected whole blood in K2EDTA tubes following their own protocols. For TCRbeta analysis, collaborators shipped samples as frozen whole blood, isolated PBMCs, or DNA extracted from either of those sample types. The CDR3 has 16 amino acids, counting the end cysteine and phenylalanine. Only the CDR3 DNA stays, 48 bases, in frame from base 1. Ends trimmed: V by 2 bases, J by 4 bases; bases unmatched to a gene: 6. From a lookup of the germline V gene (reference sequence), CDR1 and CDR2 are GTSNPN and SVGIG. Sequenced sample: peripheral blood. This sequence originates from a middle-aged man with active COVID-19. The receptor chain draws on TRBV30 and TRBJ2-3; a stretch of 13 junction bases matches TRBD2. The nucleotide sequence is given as TGTGCCTGGAGTATATCGACTAGCGGGAGGCCAGATACGCAGTATTTT. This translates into CAWSISTSGRPDTQYF.